These 9 T cell receptor beta chains were sequenced from one sample in a study of human T cells and chemical hapten exposure. This sample's time point: patch test 2, 6 weeks after DPC sensitization. This sample's treatment: therapeutic diphenylcyclopropenone sensitization with weekly scalp DPC. TCRdb reanalysed the RACE reads using MiXCR and keeps one entry per CDR3 protein. The sample yields approximately 350,000 distinct CDR3 sequences, about 6% seen once. The sample consisted of whole blood, taken in connection with sensitization to the hapten diphenylcyclopropenone (DPC). The source of these receptors is a young woman with alopecia areata. Some clones in this sample may be carry-over from other donors' samples.

This clonotype has just a few counts. The junction differs from germline at one of its ends, possibly a read error. V gene TRBV7-7 combines with J gene TRBJ2-3; D unresolved. The length of the CDR3 is 13 residues. Germline CDR1 reads SSHAT; CDR2 reads FNYEAQ (reference sequence). The CDR3, as DNA: TGTGCTAGCAGCTTAGATCTAAGAGATACGCAGTATTTT. This translates into CASSLDLRDTQYF.

The rearrangement uses TRBV2 and TRBJ2-5; 8 bases are shared with TRBD1. Trimming removed 4 bases from V and 5 bases from J; junction bases left unmatched: 6. CDR3 size: 14 residues. Germline V lookup: CDR1 SNHLY, CDR2 FYNNEI. CDR3 residues: CASSAGTGFETQYF. CDR3 DNA: TGTGCCAGCAGTGCTGGGACAGGTTTTGAGACCCAGTACTTC.

The table lists this clonotype with a few counts. CDR3: CASGPGGTEAFF. The CDR3 DNA reads TGTGCTAGTGGACCAGGAGGTACTGAAGCTTTCTTT. V gene TRBV12-5 combines with J gene TRBJ1-1; D ambiguous. This CDR3 contains 12 residues. Germline V CDR1 and CDR2: LGHNT, FRNRAP. V lost 6 bases, J lost 5 bases, and 10 bases lay in between.

The genes are TRBV12-5 and TRBJ1-1; D not resolved. The germline V gene has CDR1 LGHNT and CDR2 FRNRAP. The CDR3 is 13 residues long. V lost 3 bases to trimming and J lost 4 bases, with 9 bases between them. The CDR3 loop is CASGLGFGTEAFF. The CDR3 DNA sequence: TGTGCTAGTGGTTTAGGGTTCGGCACTGAAGCTTTCTTT.

This clonotype came up many times. The chain employs TRBV27 and TRBJ1-2; maybe TRBD1 (5 bases). Between the trimmed V and J ends, which lost 6 bases and 4 bases, there was a span of 24 bases. Germline lookup yields CDR1 MNHEY and CDR2 SMNVEV (reference sequence). The CDR3 spans 17 residues. The CDR3 DNA sequence: TGTGCCAGCAGCCAGGCGCCAGGGCGTCTTTACGTCTATGGCTACACCTTC. It encodes CASSQAPGRLYVYGYTF.

Notes on this clonotype: This may be a read error, as it is one base from a much larger clone. This sequence joins TRBV7-3 and TRBJ1-1; D is unclear. The CDR3 length is 15 residues. Trimming shortened V by 3 bases and J by 1 base, and 12 bases separated the two germline ends. CDR1 SGHTA and CDR2 FQGTGA come from the germline V gene. The CDR3 DNA follows: TGTGCCAGCAGCTTGGGTAGAGACGGGAACACTGAAGCTTTCTTT. Its translation: CASSLGRDGNTEAFF.

This clonotype was observed a handful of times. This chain joins TRBV29-1 and TRBJ1-3, with unresolved D. In germline, CDR1 is SQVTM, CDR2 ANQGSEA. With 3 bases removed from V and 2 bases from J, the gap between germline ends came to 8 bases. The CDR3 runs 13 residues. The CDR3 loop reads CSVEVGAGNTIYF. CDR3 nucleotides: TGCAGCGTTGAGGTTGGGGCTGGAAACACCATATATTTT.

This clonotype was detected a few times. This chain uses TRBV28 with TRBJ2-5; D is perhaps TRBD2 (5 bases). V was cut by 4 bases and J by 2 bases, with 14 bases left in between. The germline CDR1 and CDR2 sequences are MDHEN and SYDVKM. The CDR3 totals 15 residues. CDR3 bases: TGTGCCAGCAGTTCCGCCGGACTCGAACAAGAGACCCAGTACTTC. This codes for CASSSAGLEQETQYF.

V usage is TRBV7-2 and J usage is TRBJ2-1; TRBD1 is a possible D gene (6 bases). CDR1 is SGHTA and CDR2 is FQGNSA in the germline V gene. The length of the CDR3 is 16 residues. Deletions cut 0 bases from V and 0 bases from J, with 9 bases between. CDR3 nucleotides: TGTGCCAGCAGCTTAGCGCCCAGGGGCTCCTACAATGAGCAGTTCTTC. This gives the protein CASSLAPRGSYNEQFF. The entire variable domain, with the rest obtained from reference TRBV7-2 and TRBJ2-1, is as follows: GAGVSQSPSNKVTEKGKDVELRCDPISGHTALYWYRQSLGQGLEFLIYFQGNSAPDKSGLPSDRFSAERTGGSVSTLTIQRTQQEDSAVYLCASSLAPRGSYNEQFFGPGTRLTVL.